This T cell receptor beta chain derives from a study of shared clonotypes between healthy human individuals. CDR1 and CDR2 (germline): MGHRA, YSYEKL. This CDR3 has 14 residues. Trimming cost V 3 bases and J 5 bases; bases outside gene matches: 4. Concerning this clone: What it binds is not known.

Sequencing was performed with immunoSEQ multiplex PCR; in TCRdb, only in-frame clones are kept and a portion is missing. The sample shows 90,000 to 130,000 clones, about 71% of them seen only once. Study-level findings and limits: Though the depth was large, rarefaction showed that sorted-subset sequencing was incomplete.

The receptor was derived from a woman under 40 in good health. The sequencing input was memory CD8+ T cells sorted from blood. The sample's subset: CD45RO+ cells pooled with CCR7-negative TemRA cells. V and J are TRBV4-1 and TRBJ1-2, with TRBD1 matching over 9 bases. In DNA, the CDR3 is TGCGCCAGCAGCCACACCGGGACAGGGTATGGCTACACCTTC. It translates to CASSHTGTGYGYTF.